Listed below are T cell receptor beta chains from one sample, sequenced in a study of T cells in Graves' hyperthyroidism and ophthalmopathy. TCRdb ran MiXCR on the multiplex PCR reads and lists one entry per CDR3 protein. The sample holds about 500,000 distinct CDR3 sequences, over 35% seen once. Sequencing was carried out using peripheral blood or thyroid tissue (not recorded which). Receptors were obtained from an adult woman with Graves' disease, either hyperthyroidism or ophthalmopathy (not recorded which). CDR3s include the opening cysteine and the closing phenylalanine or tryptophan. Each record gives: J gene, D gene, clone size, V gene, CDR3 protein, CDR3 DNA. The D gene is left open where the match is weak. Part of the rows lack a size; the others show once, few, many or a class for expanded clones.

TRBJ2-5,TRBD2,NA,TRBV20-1,CSASIAGTETQYF,TGCAGTGCTAGTATAGCGGGAACGGAGACCCAGTACTTC
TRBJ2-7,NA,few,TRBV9,CASSVGDVGYEQYF,TGTGCCAGCAGCGTCGGCGACGTGGGCTACGAGCAGTACTTC
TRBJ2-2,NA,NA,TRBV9,CASSYGADAGELFF,TGTGCCAGCAGCTACGGGGCGGACGCCGGGGAGCTGTTTTTT
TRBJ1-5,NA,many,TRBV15,CATSRVGQPQHF,TGTGCCACCAGCAGAGTGGGTCAGCCCCAGCATTTT
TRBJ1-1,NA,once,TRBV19,CANSIEEGMYRNTEAFF,TGTGCCAATAGTATAGAGGAGGGGATGTACAGGAACACTGAAGCTTTCTTT
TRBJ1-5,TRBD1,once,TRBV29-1,CSVEGGTGGNQPQHF,TGCAGCGTTGAAGGGGGAACAGGGGGCAATCAGCCCCAGCATTTT
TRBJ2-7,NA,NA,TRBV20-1,CSAKFDSFYEQYF,TGCAGTGCTAAGTTCGACAGCTTCTACGAGCAGTACTTC
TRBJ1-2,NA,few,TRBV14,CASSQKQGNGYTF,TGTGCCAGCAGCCAAAAGCAGGGGAACGGCTACACCTTC
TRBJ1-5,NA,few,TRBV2,CASSFKSGGNQPQHF,TGTGCCAGCAGTTTTAAGAGTGGAGGCAATCAGCCCCAGCATTTT
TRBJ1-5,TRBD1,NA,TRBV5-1,CASSAGTGENQPQHF,TGCGCCAGCAGCGCAGGGACAGGGGAAAATCAGCCCCAGCATTTT
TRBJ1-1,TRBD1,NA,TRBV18,CASSPGTGHKGNTEAFF,TGTGCCAGCTCACCCGGGACAGGTCACAAGGGCAACACTGAAGCTTTCTTT
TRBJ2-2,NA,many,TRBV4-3,CASSQEGGRTGELFF,TGCGCCAGCAGCCAAGAGGGAGGAAGGACCGGGGAGCTGTTTTTT
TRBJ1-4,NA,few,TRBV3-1,CASSQDRTEKLFF,TGTGCCAGCAGCCAAGACCGGACGGAAAAACTGTTTTTT
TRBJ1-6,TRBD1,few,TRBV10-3,CAISLGQGDSPLHF,TGTGCCATCAGTCTGGGACAGGGTGACTCACCCCTCCACTTT
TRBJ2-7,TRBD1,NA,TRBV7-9,CATHPGQGLYEQYF,TGTGCCACCCACCCTGGACAGGGCCTCTACGAGCAGTACTTC
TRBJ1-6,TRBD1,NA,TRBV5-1,CASSPQGAVNSPLHF,TGCGCCAGCAGCCCACAGGGGGCTGTTAATTCACCCCTCCACTTT
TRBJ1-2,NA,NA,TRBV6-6,CATKGFGYTF,TGTGCCACCAAGGGGTTCGGCTACACCTTC
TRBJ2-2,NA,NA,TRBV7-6,CASSPKIGDGPGELFF,TGTGCCAGCAGCCCCAAGATCGGGGATGGGCCCGGGGAGCTGTTTTTT
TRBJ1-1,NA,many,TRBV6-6,CASTGQAAMNTEAFF,TGTGCCAGCACAGGTCAGGCGGCGATGAACACTGAAGCTTTCTTT
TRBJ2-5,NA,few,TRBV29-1,CSVEGGGQETQYF,TGCAGCGTTGAAGGGGGAGGACAAGAGACCCAGTACTTC
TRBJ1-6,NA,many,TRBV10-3,CAPVVWGGTRGIGPHTYNSPLHF,TGTGCCCCCGTAGTTTGGGGAGGGACCAGAGGTATCGGTCCCCACACCTATAATTCACCCCTCCACTTT
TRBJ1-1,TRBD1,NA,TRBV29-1,CSVRDGRGGGNTEAFF,TGCAGCGTGAGGGATGGCCGAGGAGGGGGCAACACTGAAGCTTTCTTT
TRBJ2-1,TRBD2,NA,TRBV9,CASSVAGGPDEQFF,TGTGCCAGCAGCGTAGCGGGAGGGCCCGATGAGCAGTTCTTC
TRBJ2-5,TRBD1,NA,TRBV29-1,CSFETGYETQYF,TGCAGCTTCGAGACAGGGTACGAGACCCAGTACTTC
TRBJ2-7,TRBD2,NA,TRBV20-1,CSARGLAAYEQYF,TGCAGTGCAAGGGGACTAGCGGCCTACGAGCAGTACTTC
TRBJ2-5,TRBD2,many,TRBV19,CASSPAIAGAETQYF,TGTGCCAGTAGTCCCGCAATAGCGGGCGCGGAGACCCAGTACTTC
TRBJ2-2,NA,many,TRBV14,CASSQELGNTGELFF,TGTGCCAGCAGCCAAGAACTGGGGAACACCGGGGAGCTGTTTTTT
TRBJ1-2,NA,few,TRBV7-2,CASSLAPWQGEGGYTF,TGTGCCAGCAGCTTAGCGCCCTGGCAGGGCGAGGGTGGCTACACCTTC
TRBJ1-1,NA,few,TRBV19,CASSPSGSGTEAFF,TGTGCCAGTAGTCCCTCGGGAAGTGGGACTGAAGCTTTCTTT
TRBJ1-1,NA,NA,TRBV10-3,CAISGGDANTEAFF,TGTGCCATCAGTGGGGGGGACGCGAACACTGAAGCTTTCTTT